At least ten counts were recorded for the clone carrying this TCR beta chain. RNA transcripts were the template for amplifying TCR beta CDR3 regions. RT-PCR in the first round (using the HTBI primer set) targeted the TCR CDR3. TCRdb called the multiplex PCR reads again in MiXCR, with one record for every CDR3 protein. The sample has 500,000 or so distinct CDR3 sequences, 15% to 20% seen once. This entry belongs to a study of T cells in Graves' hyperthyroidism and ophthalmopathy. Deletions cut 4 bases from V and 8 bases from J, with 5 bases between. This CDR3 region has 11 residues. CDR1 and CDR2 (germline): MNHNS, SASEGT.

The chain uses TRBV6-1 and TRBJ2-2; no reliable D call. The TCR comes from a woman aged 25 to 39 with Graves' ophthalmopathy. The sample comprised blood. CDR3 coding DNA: TGTGCCAGCAGTGCACGAGGGGAGCTGTTTTTT. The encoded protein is CASSARGELFF.